The present T cell receptor (beta chain) was sequenced within a study of glioma-infiltrating T cells. Study-wide results and caveats: Signature shared blood CDR3 motifs were enriched in low-divergence and depleted in high-divergence patients.

The iRepertoire nested amplicon-rescue multiplex PCR amplified TCR alpha and beta CDR3s from RNA. TCRdb independently ran MiXCR on the multiplex PCR reads; one entry per CDR3 protein. The sample has fewer than 500,000 distinct CDR3 sequences; less than 50% are singletons. For this clonotype: The antigen is undetermined.

The V gene's germline CDR1 is SGHRS and CDR2 YFSETQ. Trimming cost V 4 bases and J 6 bases, with 19 bases left between them. The CDR3 runs to 15 residues. Sequencing input: glioma tissue, nonneoplastic brain tissue, or PBMCs (not recorded which). The rearrangement joins TRBV5-1 to TRBJ1-2; TRBD1 is a possible D gene (6 bases). This sequence originates from a human donor with low-grade glioma or glioblastoma, undergoing nonglioma brain surgery, or in good health (not recorded which). The CDR3 loop is CASSTIFDRLDGYTF. The DNA for the CDR3 is TGCGCCAGCAGCACCATTTTCGACAGGTTGGATGGCTACACCTTC. Full variable domain (remainder filled in from reference TRBV5-1 and TRBJ1-2): KAGVTQTPRYLIKTRGQQVTLSCSPISGHRSVSWYQQTPGQGLQFLFEYFSETQRNKGNFPGRFSGRQFSNSRSEMNVSTLELGDSALYLCASSTIFDRLDGYTFGSGTRLTVV.